Each of the 17 T cell receptor beta chains below was sequenced from the same sample in a study of radiation and T cells in renal cell carcinoma. Method: immunoSEQ multiplex PCR; TCRdb's copy keeps in-frame clones and lacks some. The sample lists some 130,000 clones, roughly 91% occurring once. The time point was: blood 2 weeks post-SBRT. Treatment given: 15 Gy SBRT to primary tumor, nephrectomy 4 weeks later. The sample in question was blood, obtained from a patient whose treatment included radiotherapy and nephrectomy. These receptors came from a woman in her sixties or seventies with renal cell carcinoma.

The rearrangement joins TRBV19 to TRBJ2-7; 9 positions agree with TRBD1. Germline trimming cut 8 bases from V and 9 bases from J; bases unmatched to any gene: 11. Germline loops: CDR1 LNHDA, CDR2 SQIVND (reference sequence). The CDR3 has 13 residues. CDR3 nucleotide sequence: TGTGCCAGTTCGCGGGACAGGGCGCCCAGGCAGTACTTC. This gives the protein CASSRDRAPRQYF. Supplemented by reference TRBV19 and TRBJ2-7, the full variable domain reads DGGITQSPKYLFRKEGQNVTLSCEQNLNHDAMYWYRQDPGQGLRLIYYSQIVNDFQKGDIAEGYSVSREKKESFPLTVTSAQKNPTAFYLCASSRDRAPRQYFGPGTRLTVT.

This clone was found once. V usage is TRBV5-4 and J usage is TRBJ2-2, with TRBD2 matching over 15 bases. V trimming: 4 bases; J trimming: 3 bases; junction bases outside the gene matches: 4. This CDR3 has 17 amino acids. CDR1 is SGHNT and CDR2 is YYREEE in the germline V gene (reference sequence). CDR3 protein: CASSGLAGGPDTGELFF. The CDR3 DNA sequence: TGTGCCAGCAGCGGACTAGCGGGGGGGCCGGACACCGGGGAGCTGTTTTTT.

This clone has only one observation. V usage is TRBV28 and J usage is TRBJ1-4; D might be TRBD1 (5 bases). CDR3 length: 16 amino acids. V lost 3 bases and J 5 bases, leaving 16 bases between the germline ends. Per germline, CDR1 MDHEN and CDR2 SYDVKM. This chain's CDR3 is CASSLAMTAENEKLFF. CDR3 DNA: TGTGCCAGCAGTTTGGCAATGACAGCCGAGAATGAAAAACTGTTTTTT.

This sequence joins TRBV7-6 and TRBJ2-1; weak D call: TRBD2 (6 bases). CDR3 size: 15 residues. The V end lost 1 base, the J end lost 5 bases, and 12 bases lay between the germline ends. Looked up from germline, CDR1 is SGHVS and CDR2 is FNYEAQ. DNA of the CDR3: TGTGCCAGCAGCTTAGGGGGGACTTCCCACAATGAGCAGTTCTTC. Translating it yields CASSLGGTSHNEQFF.

This clone is a singleton in its sample. This chain joins TRBV5-4 and TRBJ2-5; D remains unclear. Germline V gene data show CDR1 as SGHNT and CDR2 as YYREEE (reference sequence). V was clipped by 1 base and J by 2 bases, with 9 bases between them. This CDR3 has 14 amino acids. CDR3 nucleotides: TGTGCCAGCAGCTTGCGCCAGGTTCAAGAGACCCAGTACTTC. It specifies CASSLRQVQETQYF.

This chain uses TRBV7-2 with TRBJ2-1; tentative D call: TRBD1 (5 bases). The CDR3 has 13 amino acids. The ends were cut back, 1 base at V and 7 bases at J, with 8 bases in the middle. Per the germline V gene, CDR1 is SGHTA and CDR2 is FQGNSA. The CDR3 DNA is TGTGCCAGCAGCTTAGGCAGGGTAAATGAGCAGTTCTTC. Protein product: CASSLGRVNEQFF. The whole variable domain, remainder taken from reference TRBV7-2 and TRBJ2-1, is GAGVSQSPSNKVTEKGKDVELRCDPISGHTALYWYRQSLGQGLEFLIYFQGNSAPDKSGLPSDRFSAERTGGSVSTLTIQRTQQEDSAVYLCASSLGRVNEQFFGPGTRLTVL.

V usage is TRBV5-5 and J usage is TRBJ1-2; D is ambiguous. Deletions cut 0 bases from V and 8 bases from J, with 14 bases between. The CDR3 is 14 amino acids. Germline V CDR1 and CDR2: SGHKS, YYEKEE (reference sequence). Here the CDR3 reads CASSLEILLGGYTF. As DNA, the CDR3 is TGTGCCAGCAGCTTGGAGATCCTTCTGGGGGGCTACACCTTC.

This chain uses TRBV4-1 with TRBJ1-4, with D maybe TRBD1 (5 bases). V lost 4 bases and J 2 bases, leaving 8 bases between the germline ends. Germline V CDR1 and CDR2: MGHRA, YSYEKL. The CDR3 spans 14 residues. The CDR3 region has the DNA TGCGCCAGCAGCCGGGACGGGACTAATGAAAAACTGTTTTTT. Amino acids: CASSRDGTNEKLFF.

This clone occurred once. This chain uses TRBV10-3 with TRBJ1-1, with D hard to call. V was cut by 4 bases and J by 1 base, with 13 bases left in between. The CDR3 extends over 15 amino acids. CDR1 and CDR2 (germline): ENHRY, SYGVKD. CDR3 DNA: TGTGCCATCAGTGGGCGGCGGAGCCAGAACACTGAAGCTTTCTTT. Amino acid sequence: CAISGRRSQNTEAFF.

The chain combines TRBV9 with TRBJ2-1, with D perhaps given as TRBD1 or TRBD2 (6 bases each). Trimming removed 0 bases at V and 4 bases at J, with 11 bases between. Germline lookup yields CDR1 SGDLS and CDR2 YYNGEE. CDR3 length: 15 residues. The CDR3 region is CASSVGGAIYNEQFF. CDR3 sequence (DNA): TGTGCCAGCAGCGTAGGGGGGGCTATATACAATGAGCAGTTCTTC. Full variable domain (rest looked up from reference TRBV9 and TRBJ2-1): DSGVTQTPKHLITATGQRVTLRCSPRSGDLSVYWYQQSLDQGLQFLIQYYNGEERAKGNILERFSAQQFPDLHSELNLSSLELGDSALYFCASSVGGAIYNEQFFGPGTRLTVL.

The chain carries TRBV7-2 and TRBJ2-5, with 10 bases lining up with TRBD1. This CDR3 comprises 15 residues. J gave up 1 base and V 1 base, and 0 bases lay outside the gene matches. Germline V CDR1 and CDR2: SGHTA, FQGNSA. The CDR3 DNA follows: TGTGCCAGCAGCTTAGGACAGGGGGCCCAAGAGACCCAGTACTTC. The encoded protein is CASSLGQGAQETQYF. The entire variable domain, with the rest obtained from reference TRBV7-2 and TRBJ2-5, is as follows: GAGVSQSPSNKVTEKGKDVELRCDPISGHTALYWYRQSLGQGLEFLIYFQGNSAPDKSGLPSDRFSAERTGGSVSTLTIQRTQQEDSAVYLCASSLGQGAQETQYFGPGTRLLVL.

The gene calls are TRBV30 and TRBJ2-3, with TRBD2 identical over 7 bases. The junction had 1 base not matched to a gene; V was cut back by 4 bases and J by 3 bases. Germline lookup yields CDR1 GTSNPN and CDR2 SVGIG (reference sequence). CDR3 length: 12 amino acids. The DNA for the CDR3 is TGTGCCTGGACTAGCGGAACAGATACGCAGTATTTT. This encodes CAWTSGTDTQYF. Together with reference TRBV30 and TRBJ2-3, the CDR3 gives the full variable domain: SQTIHQWPATLVQPVGSPLSLECTVEGTSNPNLYWYRQAAGRGLQLLFYSVGIGQISSEVPQNLSASRPQDRQFILSSKKLLLSDSGFYLCAWTSGTDTQYFGPGTRLTVL.

The chain recombines TRBV5-1 with TRBJ2-5, with D perhaps given as TRBD1 or TRBD2 (5 bases each). Trimming took off 0 bases at V and 5 bases at J, with 14 bases between the two ends. The CDR3 consists of 15 residues. Germline V gene sequence: CDR1 SGHRS, CDR2 YFSETQ. The CDR3 spells CASSLGAGTRETQYF. CDR3 nucleotides: TGCGCCAGCAGCTTGGGAGCAGGGACGCGGGAGACCCAGTACTTC. Complete variable domain (other parts from reference TRBV5-1 and TRBJ2-5): KAGVTQTPRYLIKTRGQQVTLSCSPISGHRSVSWYQQTPGQGLQFLFEYFSETQRNKGNFPGRFSGRQFSNSRSEMNVSTLELGDSALYLCASSLGAGTRETQYFGPGTRLLVL.

The V call is TRBV5-1, the J call TRBJ1-6; tentative D call: TRBD1 (5 bases). Trimming stripped 2 bases from V and 8 bases from J, with 14 bases between. This CDR3 has 15 amino acids. From germline, CDR1 is SGHRS and CDR2 YFSETQ. The CDR3 DNA sequence: TGCGCCAGCAGCTTCGGAGGAGGGGATTATTCACCCCTCCACTTT. Translated, it gives CASSFGGGDYSPLHF.

The chain couples TRBV7-8 to TRBJ1-2; the D is unclear. The CDR3 length is 14 residues. Per germline, CDR1 SGHVS and CDR2 FQNEAQ. Trimming pared 7 bases from V and 2 bases from J, leaving 14 bases between. The CDR3 DNA follows: TGTGCCAGCACCGTTGTTACGGGAAACTATGGCTACACCTTC. It specifies CASTVVTGNYGYTF.

The V and J genes are TRBV20-1 and TRBJ2-7, with TRBD1 matching over 9 bases. This CDR3 spans 11 amino acids. Per the germline V gene, CDR1 is DFQATT and CDR2 is SNEGSKA (reference sequence). Germline trimming cut 5 bases from V and 5 bases from J; bases unmatched to any gene: 1. The CDR3 spells CSAGQGNEQYF. The DNA of the CDR3 is TGCAGTGCTGGACAGGGGAACGAGCAGTACTTC.

V gene TRBV4-2 combines with J gene TRBJ2-3; no clear D gene. V was shortened by 4 bases and J by 0 bases, with 5 bases between the two germline ends. The CDR3 has 13 residues. The germline V gene encodes CDR1 LGHNA and CDR2 YNFKEQ. The CDR3 DNA reads as TGTGCCAGCAGCCGGGATAGCACAGATACGCAGTATTTT. This gives the protein CASSRDSTDTQYF.